Shown below are 27 T cell receptor beta chains from a single sample sequenced in a study of regulatory T cells in long-lasting Graves disease. With iRepertoire HTBI primers and Arm-PCR of CDR3 regions, TCR beta libraries were built. TCRdb analysed the multiplex PCR reads with MiXCR anew, one entry per CDR3 protein. The sample has 400,000 to 600,000 distinct CDR3 sequences; roughly 21% are singletons. Time point of the sample: persistent/refractory GD, antithyroid drugs over 5 years with positive TRAb. The TCR library was made from RNA that had been extracted from PBMCs in TRIzol. The source was peripheral blood mononuclear cells (PBMCs), collected when the disease was refractory, from a patient treated with antithyroid drugs. The receptors come from a female donor with Graves disease.

This clonotype has a count of ten or more. The chain is built from TRBV12-3 or TRBV12-4 and TRBJ2-7; D may be TRBD2 (6 bases). Trimming shortened V by 5 bases and J by 3 bases, and 20 bases separated the two germline ends. The length of the CDR3 is 16 residues. The CDR3 DNA reads as TGTGCCAGCAGTCCTCGTGAAGGCGGGAAAGGCTACGAGCAGTACTTC. It is translated as CASSPREGGKGYEQYF.

This clonotype was seen ten or more times. This chain's CDR3 is CASSGWGPRFWAFF. In nucleotides, the CDR3 is TGTGCCAGCAGTGGGTGGGGGCCGCGCTTCTGGGCTTTCTTT. The V gene is TRBV28, the J gene TRBJ1-1, with D perhaps matching TRBD1 (6 bases). The V gene lost 5 bases and the J gene lost 11 bases, with 21 bases spanning the gap. Germline CDR1 and CDR2: MDHEN and SYDVKM. There are 14 residues in the CDR3.

The chain recombines TRBV20-1 with TRBJ2-1; TRBD2 aligns across 8 bases. The CDR3 extends over 15 amino acids. The J segment lost 2 bases and the V segment lost 5 bases, leaving 8 bases of the junction unmatched. CDR1 is DFQATT and CDR2 is SNEGSKA in the germline V gene (reference sequence). CDR3 sequence reads: CSARDGGAAYNEQFF. The CDR3 nucleotides read TGCAGTGCTCGTGACGGGGGGGCCGCCTACAATGAGCAGTTCTTC.

This chain uses TRBV6-2 or TRBV6-3 with TRBJ2-5; D possibly matches TRBD1 or TRBD2 (5 bases each). The CDR3 loop spans 14 amino acids. Deletions cut 0 bases from V and 4 bases from J, with 9 bases between. Germline loops: CDR1 MNHEY, CDR2 SVGEGT. In DNA form, the CDR3 reads TGTGCCAGCAGTTACTCGAATGGGGGAGAGACCCAGTACTTC. Translated: CASSYSNGGETQYF.

This clonotype was seen only a few times. V usage is TRBV30 and J usage is TRBJ1-2; 9 positions agree with TRBD1. V lost 4 bases, J lost 2 bases, and 5 bases stayed unmatched. Germline V gives CDR1 GTSNPN, CDR2 SVGIG (reference sequence). The CDR3 has 14 residues. The CDR3 DNA follows: TGTGCCTGGATCCCACAGGGGGCCAACTATGGCTACACCTTC. Translating it yields CAWIPQGANYGYTF.

This clonotype was seen just once. This chain joins TRBV12-3 or TRBV12-4 and TRBJ2-3; 8 bases map to TRBD1. V trimming: 7 bases; J trimming: 0 bases; junction bases outside the gene matches: 6. This CDR3 has 15 residues. The CDR3 nucleotides read TGTGCCAGCACGGGGACAGGACACAGCACAGATACGCAGTATTTT. Residues: CASTGTGHSTDTQYF.

V and J are TRBV11-3 and TRBJ2-1; D not resolved. V shed 2 bases and J shed 9 bases, with 11 bases lying between them. Germline V gene lookup returns CDR1 SGHNT and CDR2 YENEEA. The CDR3 length is 13 residues. The CDR3 sequence: CASSLFPGGEQFF. DNA for the CDR3: TGTGCCAGCAGCTTATTTCCGGGTGGTGAGCAGTTCTTC. Variable domain in full (rest from reference TRBV11-3 and TRBJ2-1): EAGVVQSPRYKIIEKKQPVAFWCNPISGHNTLYWYLQNLGQGPELLIRYENEEAVDDSQLPKDRFSAERLKGVDSTLKIQPAELGDSAVYLCASSLFPGGEQFFGPGTRLTVL.

Turning to this clonotype: It may be a read error: a sequence one base away is much more abundant. This chain links TRBV10-3 with TRBJ2-5, with 7 bases fitting TRBD1. J was trimmed by 5 bases and V by 6 bases; bases with no gene match: 12. This CDR3 has 15 amino acids. CDR1 is ENHRY and CDR2 is SYGVKD in the germline V gene. The CDR3 nucleotides read TGTGCCATCAGCAACAACAGGGGTTGGGGGGAGACCCAGTACTTC. Encoded protein: CAISNNRGWGETQYF.

Many counts were recorded for this clonotype. The CDR3 is CSARMARKWDEQYF. CDR3 sequence (DNA): TGCAGTGCTAGAATGGCCAGGAAGTGGGACGAGCAGTACTTC. The V and J genes are TRBV20-1 and TRBJ2-7; D is unclear. CDR3 length: 14 residues. The germline gives CDR1 DFQATT, CDR2 SNEGSKA (reference sequence). Trimming removed 2 bases at V and 5 bases at J, with 16 bases between.

This clonotype was found a few times. The chain links TRBV19 to TRBJ1-5; a possible D gene is TRBD1 (5 bases). Germline CDR1 reads LNHDA; CDR2 reads SQIVND (reference sequence). The length of the CDR3 is 14 residues. The V gene lost 5 bases and the J gene lost 7 bases, with 15 bases spanning the gap. The CDR3 region is CASSFGGFGQPQHF. The CDR3 nucleotides read TGTGCCAGTAGTTTCGGGGGGTTTGGACAGCCCCAGCATTTT.

Ten or more counts support this clonotype. CDR3 sequence: CASSHPPRAGIYEQYF. The CDR3 nucleotides read TGTGCCAGCAGTCACCCCCCGAGAGCGGGGATTTACGAGCAGTACTTC. The chain joins TRBV28 to TRBJ2-7, with 7 bases that match TRBD2. Trimming removed 5 bases from V and 4 bases from J; junction bases left unmatched: 14. The CDR3 is made up of 16 amino acids. The germline CDR1 and CDR2 sequences are MDHEN and SYDVKM.

This clonotype has just a few counts. V and J are TRBV6-1 and TRBJ2-2; 12 nucleotides line up with TRBD2. Germline V gene data show CDR1 as MNHNS and CDR2 as SASEGT. The junction had 4 bases not matched to a gene; V was cut back by 5 bases and J by 3 bases. CDR3 size: 16 residues. CDR3: CASSPLAGGHTGELFF. The CDR3 DNA follows: TGTGCCAGCAGTCCCCTAGCGGGGGGGCACACCGGGGAGCTGTTTTTT.

This clonotype has just a few counts. The CDR3 does not end in the conserved phenylalanine or tryptophan, so this is likely a read error. The gene calls are TRBV7-6 and TRBJ1-3, with a weak D call TRBD1 (5 bases). This CDR3 is 14 amino acids long. Trimming shortened V by 5 bases and J by 0 bases, and 8 bases separated the two germline ends. CDR1 and CDR2 from the germline V gene are SGHVS and FNYEAQ. The CDR3 reads CASSPTVSGNTIYS. Here the CDR3 DNA reads TGTGCCAGCAGCCCGACAGTCTCTGGAAACACCATATATTCT.

At least ten counts were recorded for this clonotype. The chain recombines TRBV19 with TRBJ1-2; no firm D call. CDR1 and CDR2 from the germline V gene are LNHDA and SQIVND (reference sequence). V was cut by 9 bases and J by 5 bases, with 16 bases left in between. The CDR3 runs 13 residues. CDR3 coding DNA: TGTGCCAGCCGTTACGATGACCTGTATGGCTACACCTTC. Its protein product is CASRYDDLYGYTF.

There are many counts of this clonotype. The rearrangement uses TRBV28 and TRBJ2-3; D is unclear. The CDR3 has 13 amino acids. Germline CDR1 and CDR2: MDHEN and SYDVKM. Trimming shortened V by 7 bases and J by 3 bases, and 11 bases separated the two germline ends. The CDR3 spells CASKPEPTDTQYF. CDR3 coding DNA: TGTGCCAGCAAACCCGAACCTACAGATACGCAGTATTTT.

The chain has TRBV15 and TRBJ1-2; TRBD1 agrees at 9 bases. The V and J ends lost 9 bases and 2 bases, in that order; junction bases with no gene match: 4. The CDR3 totals 13 residues. Per the germline V gene, CDR1 is LNHNV and CDR2 is YYDKDF (reference sequence). CDR3 bases: TGTGCCACGAAGGGACAGGGAAACTATGGCTACACCTTC. Its protein product is CATKGQGNYGYTF.

V usage is TRBV19 and J usage is TRBJ2-2; 10 bases agree with TRBD2. V dropped 6 bases and J dropped 1; count of bases not matched to a gene: 5. This CDR3 comprises 16 residues. The germline V gene encodes CDR1 LNHDA and CDR2 SQIVND (reference sequence). The CDR3 sequence is CASSWTSGVNTGELFF. Written as DNA, the CDR3 is TGTGCCAGTAGCTGGACTAGCGGAGTGAACACCGGGGAGCTGTTTTTT.

This clonotype occurred many times. The genes are TRBV24-1 and TRBJ2-7; 8 nucleotides agree with TRBD2. CDR1 is KGHDR, CDR2 SFDVKD, per germline. The CDR3 runs to 15 residues. V shed 3 bases, J shed 0 bases, and the junction held 3 bases outside the gene matches. The CDR3 bases are TGTGCCACCAGTGATCCTGGGACTAGCTCCTACGAGCAGTACTTC. It is translated as CATSDPGTSSYEQYF.

DNA of the CDR3: TGCGCCAGCAGCCAGGAACTAGCGGGGGTCTCCTACGAGCAGTACTTC. Its translation: CASSQELAGVSYEQYF. V is TRBV4-1 and J is TRBJ2-7; 11 nucleotides match TRBD2. The CDR3 is 16 residues long. Germline CDR1 is MGHRA and CDR2 is YSYEKL. Trimming cost V 3 bases and J 0 bases; bases outside gene matches: 4.

This clonotype was detected many times. CDR3 DNA sequence: TGTGCCACCAGTGACCCTAGGCGGGGGGGCTTCGGCGAGACCCAGTACTTC. Its translation: CATSDPRRGGFGETQYF. The chain uses TRBV24-1 and TRBJ2-5; TRBD2 matches at 9 bases. V trimming: 4 bases; J trimming: 5 bases; junction bases outside the gene matches: 13. The CDR3 spans 17 residues. The V gene's germline CDR1 is KGHDR and CDR2 SFDVKD.

The chain combines TRBV6-2 or TRBV6-3 with TRBJ2-7; the D is unclear. Trimming shortened V by 2 bases and J by 0 bases, and 14 bases separated the two germline ends. Germline lookup yields CDR1 MNHEY and CDR2 SVGEGT. The CDR3 totals 16 residues. CDR3 sequence: CASSYLRVPSSYEQYF. DNA for the CDR3: TGTGCCAGCAGTTACCTAAGGGTCCCAAGCTCCTACGAGCAGTACTTC.

This clonotype was seen many times. CDR3 sequence (DNA): TGTGCCAGCAGTTTTGGGACAGAGATCCACTATGGCTACACCTTC. Protein sequence: CASSFGTEIHYGYTF. The gene calls are TRBV6-5 and TRBJ1-2; the match to TRBD1 covers 7 bases. CDR1 MNHEY and CDR2 SVGAGI come from the germline V gene. The CDR3 consists of 15 residues. J was trimmed by 3 bases and V by 4 bases; bases with no gene match: 8.

This clonotype was counted only a few times. The chain has TRBV7-2 and TRBJ1-3; maybe TRBD1 (5 bases). This CDR3 comprises 19 residues. Germline assignment: CDR1 SGHTA and CDR2 FQGNSA. Deletions cut 5 bases from V and 0 bases from J, with 23 bases between. CDR3 nucleotide sequence: TGTGCCAGCAGCCCCCTTAGTGACGGGGAAGGGGCCTCTGGAAACACCATATATTTT. Translation gives CASSPLSDGEGASGNTIYF. Looking up the rest from reference TRBV7-2 and TRBJ1-3 gives the full variable domain: GAGVSQSPSNKVTEKGKDVELRCDPISGHTALYWYRQSLGQGLEFLIYFQGNSAPDKSGLPSDRFSAERTGGSVSTLTIQRTQQEDSAVYLCASSPLSDGEGASGNTIYFGEGSWLTVV.

The chain's CDR3 is CSARDGGRRDGYTF. The CDR3 region has the DNA TGCAGTGCTAGAGATGGAGGCCGGAGGGATGGCTACACCTTC. This chain joins TRBV20-1 and TRBJ1-2; D call uncertain. This CDR3 spans 14 amino acids. V was shortened by 0 bases and J by 6 bases, with 14 bases between the two germline ends. From germline, CDR1 is DFQATT and CDR2 SNEGSKA (reference sequence).

This clonotype was detected only a few times. V gene TRBV5-1 combines with J gene TRBJ2-2; D uncertain. V dropped 0 bases and J dropped 2 bases, with 5 bases sitting between them. Germline V CDR1 and CDR2: SGHRS, YFSETQ. The CDR3 extends over 14 amino acids. DNA for the CDR3: TGCGCCAGCAGCTTGGAATTAAACACCGGGGAGCTGTTTTTT. It is translated as CASSLELNTGELFF. Using reference TRBV5-1 and TRBJ2-2 for the parts outside the CDR3, the full variable domain is KAGVTQTPRYLIKTRGQQVTLSCSPISGHRSVSWYQQTPGQGLQFLFEYFSETQRNKGNFPGRFSGRQFSNSRSEMNVSTLELGDSALYLCASSLELNTGELFFGEGSRLTVL.

The CDR3 coding sequence is TGTGCCACCCAGGACAGGGCGGATTCACCCCTCCACTTT. Its translation: CATQDRADSPLHF. The rearrangement joins TRBV19 to TRBJ1-6; 8 bases are a match to TRBD1. The CDR3 is 13 amino acids. V shed 10 bases, J shed 8 bases, and the junction held 7 bases outside the gene matches. Per the germline V gene, CDR1 is LNHDA and CDR2 is SQIVND (reference sequence).

This clonotype was observed a few times. The rearrangement joins TRBV7-9 to TRBJ1-4; 8 positions match TRBD1. The CDR3 runs to 16 residues. The V segment lost 5 bases and the J segment 7 bases; nucleotides outside the gene matches: 12. CDR1 SEHNR and CDR2 FQNEAQ come from the germline V gene (reference sequence). The CDR3 DNA is TGTGCCAGCAGCGACTCGACAGGGGAAAGGAGTGAAAAACTGTTTTTT. Encoded protein: CASSDSTGERSEKLFF.